What follows describes a single T cell receptor beta chain. The sample comes from a study of CD8 T cells in Susac syndrome. V lost 1 base, J lost 1 base, and 14 bases lay in between. Germline-derived CDR1 and CDR2 are SGHNT and YYREEE (reference sequence). This CDR3 has 16 residues. Random hexamers primed reverse transcription of roughly 0.45 to 1 ug RNA. Amplification of the TCR beta CDR3 was carried out by immunoSEQ multiplex PCR, which spanned a total of 54 Vbeta and 13 Jbeta segments. MiXCR, run by TCRdb on the immunoSEQ multiplex PCR reads, gives a single entry per CDR3 protein. The sample carries 140,000 or so distinct CDR3 sequences, around 95% recorded once. Relapsing-remitting disease, either stable or active, was present in the multiple sclerosis controls, who were treatment-naive patients. The TEMRA cells underwent FACS enrichment, while the CD8+ and CD4+ T cells underwent negative isolation.

This TCR was sampled from a human donor with multiple sclerosis. The gene calls are TRBV5-4 and TRBJ1-1; D is perhaps TRBD1 (5 bases). The sequenced material came from CD4+ T cells from PBMCs. In DNA, the CDR3 is TGTGCCAGCAGCTTGACAGTAAGGGGCGGGAACACTGAAGCTTTCTTT. This codes for CASSLTVRGGNTEAFF. The full variable domain, its missing parts supplied by reference TRBV5-4 and TRBJ1-1, is ETGVTQSPTHLIKTRGQQVTLRCSSQSGHNTVSWYQQALGQGPQFIFQYYREEENGRGNFPPRFSGLQFPNYSSELNVNALELDDSALYLCASSLTVRGGNTEAFFGQGTRLTVV.